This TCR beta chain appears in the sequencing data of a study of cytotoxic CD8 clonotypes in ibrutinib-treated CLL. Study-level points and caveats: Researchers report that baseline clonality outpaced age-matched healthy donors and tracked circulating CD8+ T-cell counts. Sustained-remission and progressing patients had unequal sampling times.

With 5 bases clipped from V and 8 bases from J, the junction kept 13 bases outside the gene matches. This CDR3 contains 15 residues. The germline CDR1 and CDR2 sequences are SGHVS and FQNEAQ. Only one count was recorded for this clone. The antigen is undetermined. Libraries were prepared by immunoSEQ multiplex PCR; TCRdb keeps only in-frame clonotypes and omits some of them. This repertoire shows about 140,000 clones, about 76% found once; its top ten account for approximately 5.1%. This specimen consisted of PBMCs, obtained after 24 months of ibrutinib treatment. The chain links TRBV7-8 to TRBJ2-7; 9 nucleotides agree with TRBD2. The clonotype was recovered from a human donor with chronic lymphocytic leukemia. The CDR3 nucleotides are TGTGCCAGCAGCCCGGGGGGTCTAGCGGGATTGCAGCAGTACTTC. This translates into CASSPGGLAGLQQYF. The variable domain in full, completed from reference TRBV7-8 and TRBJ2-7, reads GAGVSQSPRYKVAKRGQDVALRCDPISGHVSLFWYQQALGQGPEFLTYFQNEAQLDKSGLPSDRFFAERPEGSVSTLKIQRTQQEDSAVYLCASSPGGLAGLQQYFGPGTRLTVT.